Listed here is a single TCR beta chain. The junction had 17 bases not matched to a gene; V was cut back by 6 bases and J by 2 bases. Germline V gene data show CDR1 as MDHEN and CDR2 as SYDVKM. The CDR3 totals 18 residues. Using immunoSEQ multiplex PCR, the repertoire was profiled, and TCRdb retains in-frame clones only, with some absent. The sample carries tens of thousands of clones, 75% to 90% recorded once. The data originate from a study of control samples from healthy donors and cancer patients. The sample taken for sequencing was PBMCs. The sequence derives from a man aged 55 to 70 with head and neck cancer. This chain connects TRBV28 to TRBJ2-5, with 8 bases aligning to TRBD1. The CDR3 DNA reads as TGTGCCAGCAGCTCACCGACAGGGGTCCCAAACCCTCAAGAGACCCAGTACTTC. Encoded protein: CASSSPTGVPNPQETQYF.